This T cell receptor (beta chain) originates from a study of glioma-infiltrating T cells. Study summary: Samples included WHO grade II oligodendrogliomas or astrocytomas and initial-diagnosis grade IV glioblastomas.

V was clipped by 5 bases and J by 7 bases, with 18 bases between them. The CDR3 has 14 residues. CDR1 and CDR2 (germline): MNHNS, SASEGT. As to this clonotype: Its antigen is unknown.

The iRepertoire nested amplicon-rescue multiplex PCR amplified TCR alpha and beta CDR3s from RNA. TCRdb reanalysed the multiplex PCR reads using MiXCR and keeps one entry per CDR3 protein. The data contain 300,000 to 450,000 distinct CDR3 sequences, roughly two fifths of them singletons. Overall study findings and caveats: Non-neoplastic patients had below-expected tissue-blood divergence, while all gliomas exceeded expectation.

The clonotype was recovered from a human donor with low-grade glioma or glioblastoma, undergoing nonglioma brain surgery, or in good health (not recorded which). The material sequenced was glioma tissue, nonneoplastic brain tissue, or PBMCs (not recorded which). V gene TRBV6-1 combines with J gene TRBJ2-7, with a possible D match to TRBD2 (5 bases). In DNA, the CDR3 is TGTGCCAGCAGTAAGCTACTAGGGATTTTAGAGCAGTACTTC. Its protein is CASSKLLGILEQYF.